These T cell receptor beta chains were read from a single sample in a study of T cells in Graves' hyperthyroidism and ophthalmopathy. TCRdb reanalysed the multiplex PCR reads using MiXCR and keeps one entry per CDR3 protein. Found here are fewer than 250,000 distinct CDR3 sequences, roughly 15% of them singletons; the top ten hold 28%. Material for sequencing was blood. Receptors originate from a woman aged 18-29 years with Graves' ophthalmopathy. Each CDR3 is given with its conserved first and last residue.

V,J,CDR3
TRBV4-1,TRBJ2-3,CASSQEGSFRTDTQYF
TRBV6-1,TRBJ1-6,CASRTLTGNSPLHF
TRBV2,TRBJ2-1,CASSETSGRNEQFF
TRBV6-6,TRBJ1-1,CASSYKGAVVEAFF
TRBV14,TRBJ2-7,CASSPVWGYEQYF
TRBV18,TRBJ1-3,CASSPNRGSSGNTIYF
TRBV5-1,TRBJ2-3,CASSILAGGGTDTQYF
TRBV6-1,TRBJ1-1,CASSWDRGPMNTEAFF
TRBV6-1,TRBJ1-2,CASSFSGFDGYTF
TRBV24-1,TRBJ2-7,CATSDDGALDEQYF
TRBV30,TRBJ2-3,CAWTRLAASTDTQYF
TRBV7-2,TRBJ2-7,CASSLGFSLGGRYEQYF
TRBV11-1,TRBJ2-7,CASSFGSSTGTYEQYF
TRBV11-3,TRBJ1-3,CASSLVGRPKPTGNTIYF
TRBV3-1,TRBJ2-7,CASSLAGTGHFEQYF
TRBV19,TRBJ1-1,CASSTTMTGGYSEAFF
TRBV7-2,TRBJ1-3,CASSGRDNGNTIYF
TRBV24-1,TRBJ1-2,CATSEAGQDGYTF
TRBV2,TRBJ1-1,CASTVAFANTEAFF
TRBV5-5,TRBJ1-5,CASSLAGGWIQPQHF
TRBV5-1,TRBJ2-7,CASWDSLSSYEQYF
TRBV30,TRBJ1-2,CAYTGHFYGYTF
TRBV14,TRBJ2-7,CASSSYSGLRLNPYEQYF
TRBV19,TRBJ1-2,CASKIGTNGVGYTF
TRBV19,TRBJ2-1,CASSIRVVNEQFF